This T cell receptor (beta chain) is from a study of cytotoxic CD8 clonotypes in ibrutinib-treated CLL. Study-wide findings and caveats: Clonality went up at ibrutinib response and then declined back toward baseline at progression.

Only in-frame clones appear in the TCRdb table, and some are missing; sequencing was by immunoSEQ multiplex PCR. The data hold fewer than 300,000 clones, with about 72% observed a single time. Trimming took 0 bases from V and 5 from J, leaving 5 bases between them. This CDR3 spans 13 amino acids. The V gene's germline CDR1 is SGHVS and CDR2 FQNEAQ. A note on this clone: Its antigen is still unknown.

The clonotype originates from a human donor with chronic lymphocytic leukemia. The specimen was PBMCs, collected at disease progression, from a patient treated with ibrutinib. The J gene is TRBJ2-1, the V gene TRBV7-8; D gene unclear. The CDR3 DNA is TGTGCCAGCAGCTTAGCAGGGAACAATGAGCAGTTCTTC. Translation gives CASSLAGNNEQFF.